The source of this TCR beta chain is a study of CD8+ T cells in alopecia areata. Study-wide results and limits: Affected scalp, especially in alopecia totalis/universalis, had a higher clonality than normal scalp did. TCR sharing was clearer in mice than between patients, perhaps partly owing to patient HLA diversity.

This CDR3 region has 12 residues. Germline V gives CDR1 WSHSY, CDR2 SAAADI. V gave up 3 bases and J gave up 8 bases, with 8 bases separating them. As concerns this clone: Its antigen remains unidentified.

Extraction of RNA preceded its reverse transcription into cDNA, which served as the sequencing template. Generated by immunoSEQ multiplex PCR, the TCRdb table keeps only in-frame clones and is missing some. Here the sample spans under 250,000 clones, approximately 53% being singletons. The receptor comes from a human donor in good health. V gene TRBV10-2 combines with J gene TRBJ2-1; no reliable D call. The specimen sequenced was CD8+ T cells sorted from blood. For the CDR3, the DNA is TGCGCCAGCAGTGACGGTGGGGATGAGCAGTTCTTC. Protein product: CASSDGGDEQFF.